The present TCR beta chain was sequenced within a study of T-cell reconstitution after alpha-beta-depleted transplantation in children. Germline values: CDR1 DFQATT, CDR2 SNEGSKA (reference sequence). Trimming stripped 4 bases from V and 5 bases from J, with 8 bases between. This CDR3 has 11 residues. This clonotype was observed many times. Antigen: not known. For TCRbeta, the library was prepared with unique molecular identifiers. TCRdb called the PCR reads again in MiXCR, with one record for every CDR3 protein. This sample carries 200,000 to 300,000 distinct CDR3 sequences, roughly 8% of them seen once, and the ten largest clones take 6.3%. Study observations and caveats: Newly generated T cells supplied most T-cell counts and diversity one year post-transplant.

The genes are TRBV20-1 and TRBJ1-1; the D gene is possibly TRBD1 (5 bases). The clonotype was recovered from a male patient younger than 18 who had a stem cell transplant for acute lymphoblastic leukemia, so the T cells may come from the graft donor. The sequences come from PBMCs, mostly from graft donor cells, collected 180 days after TCRalphabeta/CD19-depleted stem cell transplant. CDR3 in amino acids: CSAIGGTEAFF. For the CDR3, the DNA is TGCAGTGCTATTGGGGGGACTGAAGCTTTCTTT.